The present entry profiles one TCR beta chain with its context. These data belong to a study of blood T cell repertoires in COVID-19. Across the whole study: Samples representing acute and convalescent COVID-19 were sourced from the United States, Italy and Spain. The analysed material was cDNA or gDNA that came from T cells, B-cell-depleted T cells, or PBMCs.

Participants reported their clinical history, and cohort assignment relied on those reports. Exposed study participants had met a COVID-19 case within 2 weeks before entry. Measured with immunoSEQ multiplex PCR; TCRdb has only the in-frame clones, and not every one. The sample includes some 270,000 clones, over 75% of them seen just once. V was trimmed by 2 bases and J by 3 bases, leaving 8 bases between them. CDR1 is MNHEY, CDR2 SVGAGI, per germline. CDR3 length equals 14 residues. The receptor comes from a woman in her thirties or forties who had been exposed to COVID-19. The chain links TRBV6-5 to TRBJ1-3; no definite D call. Sequencing used PBMCs or T cells enriched from blood (not recorded which). This CDR3 is CASSYDSGGNTIYF. For the CDR3, the DNA is TGTGCCAGCAGTTACGATAGTGGTGGAAACACCATATATTTT.